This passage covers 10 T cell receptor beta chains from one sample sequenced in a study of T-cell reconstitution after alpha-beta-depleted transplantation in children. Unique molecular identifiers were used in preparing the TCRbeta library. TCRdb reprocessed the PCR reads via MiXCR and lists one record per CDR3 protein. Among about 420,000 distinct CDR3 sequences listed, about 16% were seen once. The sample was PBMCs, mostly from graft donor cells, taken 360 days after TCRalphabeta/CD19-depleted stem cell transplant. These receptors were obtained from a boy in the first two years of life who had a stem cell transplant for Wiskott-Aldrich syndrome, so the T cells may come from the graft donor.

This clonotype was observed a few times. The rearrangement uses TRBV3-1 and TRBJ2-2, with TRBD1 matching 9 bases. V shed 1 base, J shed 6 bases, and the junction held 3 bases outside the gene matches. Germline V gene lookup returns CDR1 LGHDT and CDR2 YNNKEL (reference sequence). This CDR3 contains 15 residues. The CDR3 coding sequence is TGTGCCAGCAGCCAAGTACAGGGGGCGCCCGGGGAGCTGTTTTTT. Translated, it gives CASSQVQGAPGELFF.

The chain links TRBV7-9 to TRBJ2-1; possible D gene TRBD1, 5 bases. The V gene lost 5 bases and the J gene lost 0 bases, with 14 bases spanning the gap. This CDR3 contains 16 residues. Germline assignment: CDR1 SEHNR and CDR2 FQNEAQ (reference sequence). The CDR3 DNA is TGTGCCAGCAGCAAAGCCACAGGAGTCTCCTACAATGAGCAGTTCTTC. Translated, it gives CASSKATGVSYNEQFF.

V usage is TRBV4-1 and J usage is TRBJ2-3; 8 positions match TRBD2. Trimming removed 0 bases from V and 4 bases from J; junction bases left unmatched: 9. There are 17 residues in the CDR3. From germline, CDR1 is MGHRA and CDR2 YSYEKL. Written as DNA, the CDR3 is TGCGCCAGCAGCCAAGATCCGGGGGGGCTTCTTTCAGATACGCAGTATTTT. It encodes CASSQDPGGLLSDTQYF.

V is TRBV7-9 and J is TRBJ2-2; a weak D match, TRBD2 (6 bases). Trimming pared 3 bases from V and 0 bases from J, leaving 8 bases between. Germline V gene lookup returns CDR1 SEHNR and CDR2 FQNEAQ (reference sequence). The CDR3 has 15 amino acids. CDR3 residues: CASSFLASNTGELFF. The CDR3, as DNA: TGTGCCAGCAGCTTCCTAGCGTCGAACACCGGGGAGCTGTTTTTT.

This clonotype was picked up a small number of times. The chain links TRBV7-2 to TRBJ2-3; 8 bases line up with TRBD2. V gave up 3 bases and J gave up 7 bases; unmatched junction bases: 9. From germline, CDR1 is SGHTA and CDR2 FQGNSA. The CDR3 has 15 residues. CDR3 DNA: TGTGCCAGCAGCTTCGTCGACGGGAGGGTCCATACGCAGTATTTT. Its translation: CASSFVDGRVHTQYF.

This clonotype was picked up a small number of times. Here the CDR3 reads CASSLALMGARTDTQYF. Here the CDR3 DNA reads TGTGCCAGCAGTTTAGCGCTGATGGGGGCCCGCACAGATACGCAGTATTTT. The chain combines TRBV12-3 or TRBV12-4 with TRBJ2-3; a possible D gene is TRBD1 (6 bases). This CDR3 is 17 amino acids long. V lost 0 bases and J 1 base, leaving 14 bases between the germline ends.

This CDR3 is CSVEGLAFDEQFF. The CDR3 DNA is TGCAGCGTTGAGGGGCTAGCGTTTGATGAGCAGTTCTTC. The chain couples TRBV29-1 to TRBJ2-1; tentatively, D is TRBD2 (6 bases). Between the trimmed V and J ends, which lost 3 bases and 8 bases, there was a span of 14 bases. Germline CDR1 is SQVTM and CDR2 is ANQGSEA. The CDR3 has 13 amino acids.

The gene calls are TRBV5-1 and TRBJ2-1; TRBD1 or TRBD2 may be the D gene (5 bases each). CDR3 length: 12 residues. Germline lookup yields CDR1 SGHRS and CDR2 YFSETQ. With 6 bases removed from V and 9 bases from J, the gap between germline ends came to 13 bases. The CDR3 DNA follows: TGCGCCAGCAACACGGGTGGGGGTGAGCAGTTCTTC. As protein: CASNTGGGEQFF. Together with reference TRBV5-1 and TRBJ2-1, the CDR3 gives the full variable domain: KAGVTQTPRYLIKTRGQQVTLSCSPISGHRSVSWYQQTPGQGLQFLFEYFSETQRNKGNFPGRFSGRQFSNSRSEMNVSTLELGDSALYLCASNTGGGEQFFGPGTRLTVL.

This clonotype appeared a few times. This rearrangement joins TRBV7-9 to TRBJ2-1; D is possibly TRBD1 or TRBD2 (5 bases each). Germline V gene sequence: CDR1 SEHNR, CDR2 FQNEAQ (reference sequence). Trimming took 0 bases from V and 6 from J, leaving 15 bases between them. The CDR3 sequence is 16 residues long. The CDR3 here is CASSLARDPLRNEQFF. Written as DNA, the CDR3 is TGTGCCAGCAGCTTAGCTCGGGACCCCCTCCGCAATGAGCAGTTCTTC.

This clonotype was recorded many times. The CDR3 region is CASSLVGTVTDTQYF. CDR3 coding DNA: TGTGCCAGCAGCTTAGTTGGGACAGTCACAGATACGCAGTATTTT. V is TRBV11-2 and J is TRBJ2-3; 7 bases align to TRBD1. This CDR3 spans 15 amino acids. The junction had 3 bases not matched to a gene; V was cut back by 1 base and J by 2 bases. CDR1 and CDR2 (germline): SGHAT, FQNNGV.